This is a list of T cell receptor beta chains from one sample in a study of identical twins. TCRdb redid the calling of the 5' RACE reads with MiXCR, one entry per CDR3 protein. Of approximately 530,000 distinct CDR3 sequences in the sample, 20% to 25% are singletons; the top ten hold about 0.48%. These sequences were also reported in another study, on yellow fever vaccine responses in identical twins.

The specimen was CD4+ T cells sorted from blood. The receptors were gathered from a woman between 18 and 29 years old in good health. Both conserved end residues are part of each CDR3. Size values are once, few and many counts, or a class for expanded clones, and some rows have none.

j_call	clone_size	v_call	cdr3_aa
TRBJ1-2	few	TRBV10-3	CASKLQGDYGYTF
TRBJ2-7	-	TRBV19	CASSGRATEQYF
TRBJ2-1	-	TRBV3-1	CASSLWEVNEQFF
TRBJ2-1	-	TRBV5-6	CASSSLPSASSYNEQFF
TRBJ2-1	-	TRBV24-1	CATSDAPLTGTKPNEQFF
TRBJ2-1	-	TRBV6-1	CASRTLGLADYNEQFF
TRBJ2-7	-	TRBV3-1	CASSRLSDVDEQYF
TRBJ2-2	-	TRBV12-3/TRBV12-4	CASSLGGTSGHTGELFF
TRBJ2-3	many	TRBV5-1	CASSLEVRGGGTDTQYF
TRBJ2-5	few	TRBV20-1	CSVLPRGMQETQYF
TRBJ1-6	few	TRBV20-1	CSARGGGESYNSPLHF
TRBJ2-3	few	TRBV25-1	CASSASSVRTDTQYF
TRBJ2-5	-	TRBV7-6	CASSTGLRVGQETQYF
TRBJ2-1	-	TRBV11-1	CASSLVTSPSNEQFF
TRBJ2-4	few	TRBV11-3	CASSRQTSAEKNIQYF
TRBJ2-5	-	TRBV3-1	CASSQASGVKETQYF
TRBJ2-1	-	TRBV11-1	CASSLARGEHNEQFF
TRBJ2-1	few	TRBV19	CASSIGLAGASSYNEQFF
TRBJ1-1	few	TRBV7-9	CASSLGGWSTEAFF
TRBJ2-1	-	TRBV24-1	CATSDFGTSGVDNEQFF
TRBJ1-4	few	TRBV2	CASRPDSYEKLFF
TRBJ2-3	few	TRBV7-9	CASARRTATDTQYF
TRBJ2-2	-	TRBV12-3/TRBV12-4	CASSFTGDTGELFF
TRBJ2-1	-	TRBV6-1	CASSEVQGAFEQFF
TRBJ1-5	-	TRBV18	CASSLRLTNGQDNQPQHF
TRBJ2-7	-	TRBV13	CASSLAPRLAGGRNFYEQYF
TRBJ2-1	few	TRBV5-1	CASSLVGTIRITYNEQFF
TRBJ2-5	few	TRBV12-3/TRBV12-4	CASTRGVETQYF
TRBJ1-1	few	TRBV9	CASGGIGEAFF
TRBJ2-2	few	TRBV28	CASEGATPNTGELFF
TRBJ2-7	few	TRBV24-1	CATSERTGLNEQYF
TRBJ1-6	many	TRBV5-6	CASSLPGGVNSPLHF
TRBJ1-1	few	TRBV10-3	CAISESGQANTEAFF
TRBJ2-7	-	TRBV5-4	CASSFGQTYEQYF
TRBJ2-1	few	TRBV6-4	CASSDQAGGPYNEQFF
TRBJ1-1	-	TRBV5-1	CASASGANTEAFF
TRBJ2-2	-	TRBV20-1	CSAPLPGTSGELFF
TRBJ2-6	-	TRBV12-3/TRBV12-4	CASSPWGASGANVLTF
TRBJ2-3	-	TRBV19	CASSIVAGGPSTDTQYF
TRBJ1-4	few	TRBV4-1	CASSPDRGSEKLFF
TRBJ2-7	few	TRBV7-9	CASSLRDPNEQYF
TRBJ2-5	-	TRBV6-5	CASSYADRGPETQYF
TRBJ2-3	few	TRBV13	CASSSPQTSGGASDTQYF
TRBJ2-1	-	TRBV12-3/TRBV12-4	CASTTSRPSGSFYNEQFF
TRBJ2-3	few	TRBV5-1	CASSRRPVDSTDTQYF
TRBJ2-5	-	TRBV6-5	CASSYSRTGQETQYF
TRBJ2-5	few	TRBV2	CASRRDMDQETQYF
TRBJ2-3	-	TRBV20-1	CSAILSTDTQYF
TRBJ1-4	-	TRBV20-1	CRARQGNEKLFF
TRBJ1-2	few	TRBV6-5	CASSVTGVGYTF
TRBJ1-5	-	TRBV7-9	CASSPAGNNQPQHF